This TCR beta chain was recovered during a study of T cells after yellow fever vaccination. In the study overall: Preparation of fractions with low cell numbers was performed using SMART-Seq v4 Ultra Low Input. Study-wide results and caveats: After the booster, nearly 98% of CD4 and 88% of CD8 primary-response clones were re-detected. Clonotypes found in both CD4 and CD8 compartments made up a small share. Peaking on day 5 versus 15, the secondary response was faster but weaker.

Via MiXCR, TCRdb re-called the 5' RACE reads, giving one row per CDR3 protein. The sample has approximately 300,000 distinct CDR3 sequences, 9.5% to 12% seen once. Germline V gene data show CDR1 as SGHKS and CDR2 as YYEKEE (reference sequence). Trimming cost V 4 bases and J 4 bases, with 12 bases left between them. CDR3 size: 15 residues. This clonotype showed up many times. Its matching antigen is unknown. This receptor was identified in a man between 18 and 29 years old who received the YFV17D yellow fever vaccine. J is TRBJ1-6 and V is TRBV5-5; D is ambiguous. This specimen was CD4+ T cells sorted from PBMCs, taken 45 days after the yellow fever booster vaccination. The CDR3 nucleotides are TGTGCCAGCAGCCCAGGACGCAATTATAATTCACCCCTCCACTTT. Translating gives CASSPGRNYNSPLHF.